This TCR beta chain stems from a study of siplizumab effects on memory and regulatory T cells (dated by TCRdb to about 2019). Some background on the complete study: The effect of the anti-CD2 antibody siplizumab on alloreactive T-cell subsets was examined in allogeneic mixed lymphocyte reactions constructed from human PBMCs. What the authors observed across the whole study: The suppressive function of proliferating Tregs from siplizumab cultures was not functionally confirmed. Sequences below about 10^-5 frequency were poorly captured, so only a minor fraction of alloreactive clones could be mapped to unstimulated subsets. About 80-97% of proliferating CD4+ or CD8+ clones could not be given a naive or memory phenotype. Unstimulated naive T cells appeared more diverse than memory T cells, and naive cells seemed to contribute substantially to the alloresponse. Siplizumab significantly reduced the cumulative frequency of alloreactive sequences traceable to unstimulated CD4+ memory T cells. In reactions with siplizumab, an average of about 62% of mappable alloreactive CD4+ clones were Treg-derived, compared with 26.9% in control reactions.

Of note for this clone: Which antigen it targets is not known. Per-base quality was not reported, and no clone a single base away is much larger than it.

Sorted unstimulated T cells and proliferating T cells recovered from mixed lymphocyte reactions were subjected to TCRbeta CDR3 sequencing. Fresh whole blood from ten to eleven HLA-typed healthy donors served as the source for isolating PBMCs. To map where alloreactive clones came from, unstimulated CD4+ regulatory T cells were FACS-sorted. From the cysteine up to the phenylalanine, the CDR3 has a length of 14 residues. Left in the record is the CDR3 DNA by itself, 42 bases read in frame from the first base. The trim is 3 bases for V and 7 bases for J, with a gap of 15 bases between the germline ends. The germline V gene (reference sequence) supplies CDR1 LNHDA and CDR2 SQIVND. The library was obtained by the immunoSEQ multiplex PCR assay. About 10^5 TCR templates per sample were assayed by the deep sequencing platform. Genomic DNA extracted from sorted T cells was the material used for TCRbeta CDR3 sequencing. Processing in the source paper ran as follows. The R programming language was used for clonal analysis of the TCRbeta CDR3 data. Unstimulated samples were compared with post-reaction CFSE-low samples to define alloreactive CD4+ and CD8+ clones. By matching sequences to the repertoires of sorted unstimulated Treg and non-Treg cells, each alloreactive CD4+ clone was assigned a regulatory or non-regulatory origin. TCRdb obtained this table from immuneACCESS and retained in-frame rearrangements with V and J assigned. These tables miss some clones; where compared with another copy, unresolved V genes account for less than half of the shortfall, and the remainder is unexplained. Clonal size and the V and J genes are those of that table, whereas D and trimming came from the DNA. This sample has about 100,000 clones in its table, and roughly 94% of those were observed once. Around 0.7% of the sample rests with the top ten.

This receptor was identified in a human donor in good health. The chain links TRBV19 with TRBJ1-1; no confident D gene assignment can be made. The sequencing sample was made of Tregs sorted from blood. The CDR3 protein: CASSIRIGTFEAFF. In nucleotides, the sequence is TGTGCCAGTAGTATCCGGATAGGAACTTTTGAAGCTTTCTTT.